This T cell receptor (beta chain) was identified during a study of monozygotic twins with inflammatory bowel disease. CDR3 length: 15 amino acids. Germline CDR1 is SGHRS and CDR2 is YFSETQ. Using the 5' RACE reads, TCRdb records one entry per CDR3 protein without DNA. The table lists approximately 390,000 distinct CDR3 sequences. V usage is TRBV5-1 and J usage is TRBJ2-7; the D call from TCRdb, TRBD1, cannot be confirmed without DNA. The sequence derives from a human donor with ulcerative colitis or Crohn's disease, or a healthy co-twin of an affected twin (not recorded which). Input material: blood. The chain's CDR3 is CASSLASDRAGEQYF.